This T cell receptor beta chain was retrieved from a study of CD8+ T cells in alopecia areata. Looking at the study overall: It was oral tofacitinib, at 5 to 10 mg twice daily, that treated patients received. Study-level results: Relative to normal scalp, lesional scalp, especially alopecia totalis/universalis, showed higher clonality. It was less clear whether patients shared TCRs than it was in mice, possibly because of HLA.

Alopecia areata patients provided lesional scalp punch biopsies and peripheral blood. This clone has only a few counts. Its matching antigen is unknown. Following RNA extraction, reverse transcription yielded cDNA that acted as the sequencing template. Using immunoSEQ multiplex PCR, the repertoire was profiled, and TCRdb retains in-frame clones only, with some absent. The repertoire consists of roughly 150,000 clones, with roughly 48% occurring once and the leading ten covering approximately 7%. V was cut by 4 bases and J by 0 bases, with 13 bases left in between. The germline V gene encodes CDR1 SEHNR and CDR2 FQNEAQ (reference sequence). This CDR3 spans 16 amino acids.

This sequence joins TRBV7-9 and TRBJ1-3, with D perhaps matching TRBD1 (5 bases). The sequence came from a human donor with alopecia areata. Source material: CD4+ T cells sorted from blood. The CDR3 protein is CASSYSRERSGNTIYF. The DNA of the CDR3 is TGTGCCAGCAGCTATTCCAGGGAACGCTCTGGAAACACCATATATTTT.